This T cell receptor (beta chain) was captured by sequencing in a study of vaccination effects on CD4 cells after COVID-19. Concerning this clone itself: Its antigen is undetermined.

The CDR3 totals 19 residues. V lost 1 base and J lost 0; bases outside the gene matches: 11. Germline V CDR1 and CDR2: MGHRA, YSYEKL. Study conclusions and caveats: The study enrolled few convalescent patients and sampled no early post-infection timepoints.

ViraFEST used viral peptide pools to expand antigen-specific CD4+ T cells before sequencing. Following culture for about 11 days, CD4+ T cells were isolated. At days 3 and 7, half of the medium was exchanged for IL-2 medium. The table came from immunoSEQ multiplex PCR; TCRdb's copy has only in-frame clones and leaves some out. The data hold about 54,000 clones, with over 75% observed a single time. The receptor's source is a human donor who received a COVID-19 vaccine. The rearrangement links TRBV4-1 to TRBJ2-1; 8 bases agree with TRBD2. The starting material was CD4+ T cells from PBMCs cultured with HCoV-229E spike peptides, obtained before COVID-19 vaccination. CDR3 in DNA: TGCGCCAGCAGCCAAGTTACGGGGGGGCACTATAGCTCCTACAATGAGCAGTTCTTC. Residues: CASSQVTGGHYSSYNEQFF.